The 19 T cell receptor beta chains listed next were all sequenced from one sample in a study of regulatory T cells in long-lasting Graves disease. This sample's time point: newly diagnosed GD, antithyroid drugs for less than 3 months. Generation of the TCR library employed RNA extracted from PBMCs. The authors built TCR beta libraries using iRepertoire HTBI primers and Arm-PCR of CDR3 regions. TCRdb called the multiplex PCR reads again in MiXCR, with one record for every CDR3 protein. The sample lists 550,000 or so distinct CDR3 sequences, 9.5% to 15% occurring once. These sequences were also reported in another study, on T cells in Graves' hyperthyroidism and ophthalmopathy.

Sequencing was performed on peripheral blood mononuclear cells (PBMCs), taken at new diagnosis, from a patient treated with antithyroid drugs. All receptors come from a woman aged 30 to 39 with Graves disease.

Many counts were recorded for this clonotype. The rearrangement links TRBV6-5 to TRBJ2-1; D might be TRBD2 (5 bases). The germline V gene encodes CDR1 MNHEY and CDR2 SVGAGI. The CDR3 is 16 amino acids. The ends were cut back, 4 bases at V and 10 bases at J, with 23 bases in the middle. The CDR3 here is CASSFPGKLGNLEQFF. The DNA for the CDR3 is TGTGCCAGCAGTTTCCCCGGGAAGCTGGGGAATCTCGAGCAGTTCTTC.

The chain employs TRBV5-1 and TRBJ2-5; tentative D call: TRBD2 (5 bases). The CDR3 is made up of 13 amino acids. Trimming removed 1 base at V and 5 bases at J, with 9 bases between. Germline V gives CDR1 SGHRS, CDR2 YFSETQ. The CDR3 spells CASSLSSRETQYF. CDR3 sequence (DNA): TGCGCCAGCAGCTTGTCTAGCAGGGAGACCCAGTACTTC. Full variable domain (outside the CDR3, taken from reference TRBV5-1 and TRBJ2-5): KAGVTQTPRYLIKTRGQQVTLSCSPISGHRSVSWYQQTPGQGLQFLFEYFSETQRNKGNFPGRFSGRQFSNSRSEMNVSTLELGDSALYLCASSLSSRETQYFGPGTRLLVL.

The J gene is TRBJ1-5, the V gene TRBV6-1; weak D call: TRBD1 (6 bases). V lost 6 bases and J 5 bases, leaving 23 bases between the germline ends. Germline lookup yields CDR1 MNHNS and CDR2 SASEGT. The CDR3 spans 17 residues. In nucleotides, the CDR3 is TGTGCCAGCAGCCCCCTACGCCCCAACAGGGTTGATCAGCCCCAGCATTTT. It translates to CASSPLRPNRVDQPQHF.

This clonotype was picked up a small number of times. V gene TRBV19 combines with J gene TRBJ1-2; tentative D call: TRBD1 (6 bases). This CDR3 has 15 residues. CDR1 is LNHDA, CDR2 SQIVND, per germline (reference sequence). The V end was cut by 2 bases, the J end by 8 bases, with 18 bases between. The CDR3 coding sequence is TGTGCCAGTAGTATACTGATCCGGGGAACAGGGGGCTACACCTTC. It yields the protein CASSILIRGTGGYTF.

The chain is built from TRBV24-1 and TRBJ2-3, with 7 positions matching TRBD2. This CDR3 comprises 16 residues. From germline, CDR1 is KGHDR and CDR2 SFDVKD. J was trimmed by 1 base and V by 3 bases; bases with no gene match: 6. CDR3 DNA: TGTGCCACCAGTGATATCGGGAGGACCGGCACAGATACGCAGTATTTT. This translates into CATSDIGRTGTDTQYF.

This sequence joins TRBV30 and TRBJ2-1, with a tentative D call TRBD2 (7 bases). The CDR3 is made up of 12 amino acids. In germline, CDR1 is GTSNPN, CDR2 SVGIG (reference sequence). V was cut by 3 bases and J by 7 bases, with 10 bases left in between. Here the CDR3 reads CAWRGGGNEQFF. The CDR3 DNA is TGTGCCTGGAGAGGGGGGGGTAATGAGCAGTTCTTC.

The gene calls are TRBV18 and TRBJ2-1; 7 bases line up with TRBD2. The germline V gene has CDR1 KGHSH and CDR2 LQKENI. The trim removed 1 base at V and 3 bases at J, leaving 9 bases unmatched. The CDR3 covers 17 residues. CDR3 bases: TGTGCCAGCTCACCACTCCTTACGAGCGGGAACTACAATGAGCAGTTCTTC. This sequence encodes CASSPLLTSGNYNEQFF.

This clonotype was seen repeatedly, ten times or more. The CDR3, as DNA: TGCAGTGCTAGAGGAAGTGTGAGCACCAATGAGCAGTTCTTC. Translating gives CSARGSVSTNEQFF. The chain combines TRBV20-1 with TRBJ2-1, with D uncertain. V was shortened by 1 base and J by 6 bases, with 13 bases between the two germline ends. The CDR3 runs to 14 residues. CDR1 DFQATT and CDR2 SNEGSKA come from the germline V gene (reference sequence).

This clonotype came up a few times. CDR3 nucleotides: TGTGCCAGTTCCGCCGCTAGCAATCAGCCCCAGCATTTT. Translation gives CASSAASNQPQHF. The chain combines TRBV19 with TRBJ1-5; D is uncertain. The CDR3 has 13 residues. V shed 8 bases and J shed 0 bases, with 8 bases lying between them. CDR1 and CDR2 (germline): LNHDA, SQIVND (reference sequence).

The table lists this clonotype with many counts. This sequence joins TRBV7-8 and TRBJ2-1, with D possibly TRBD2 on 5 matching bases. CDR1 is SGHVS, CDR2 FQNEAQ, per germline. V was shortened by 1 base and J by 2 bases, with 12 bases between the two germline ends. The CDR3 length is 16 residues. The CDR3 DNA follows: TGTGCCAGCAGCTTAGAGTGGACTCGCCCCTACAATGAGCAGTTCTTC. Its protein product is CASSLEWTRPYNEQFF.

Regarding this clonotype: A read error may explain this, as a much larger clone is one base away. The final CDR3 position lacks the conserved phenylalanine or tryptophan, pointing to a likely read error. V usage is TRBV4-3 and J usage is TRBJ2-5; 11 positions match TRBD2. V gave up 0 bases and J gave up 4 bases; unmatched junction bases: 1. Per the germline V gene, CDR1 is LGHNA and CDR2 is YSLEER. The CDR3 is 15 amino acids. The CDR3 protein is CASSQETSGRETQYL. CDR3 nucleotides: TGCGCCAGCAGCCAAGAAACTAGCGGGAGAGAGACCCAGTACCTC.

This clonotype was seen repeatedly, ten times or more. V and J are TRBV14 and TRBJ2-7; D gene ambiguous. This CDR3 comprises 16 residues. Trimming removed 1 base at V and 2 bases at J, with 15 bases between. Germline V lookup: CDR1 SGHDN, CDR2 FVKESK. DNA of the CDR3: TGTGCCAGCAGCCAAGGGTCGTGGCCAAAGACCTACGAGCAGTACTTC. Translating gives CASSQGSWPKTYEQYF.

As for this clonotype: This may arise from a read error, as a much more abundant clone is one base away. The chain joins TRBV5-5 to TRBJ2-3; TRBD2 agrees at 11 bases. Per the germline V gene, CDR1 is SGHKS and CDR2 is YYEKEE (reference sequence). Trimming cost V 4 bases and J 1 base; bases outside gene matches: 2. This CDR3 contains 15 residues. DNA of the CDR3: TGTGCCAGCAGCCAGGGACTAGCGGGCACAGATACGCAGTATTTT. This sequence encodes CASSQGLAGTDTQYF.

This clonotype was counted many times. The chain combines TRBV4-2 with TRBJ2-3; the D gene is possibly TRBD1 (5 bases). The CDR3 covers 14 residues. V lost 3 bases, J lost 2 bases, and 9 bases lay in between. Germline V gene lookup returns CDR1 LGHNA and CDR2 YNFKEQ. CDR3 bases: TGTGCCAGCAGCCAGGGGCGGACCACAGATACGCAGTATTTT. It encodes CASSQGRTTDTQYF.

The sample holds many counts of this clonotype. The rearrangement joins TRBV6-1 to TRBJ1-4; 9 nucleotides align to TRBD1. CDR1 and CDR2 from the germline V gene are MNHNS and SASEGT. Trimming removed 3 bases from V and 7 bases from J; junction bases left unmatched: 3. The CDR3 length is 14 residues. CDR3 amino acids: CASSDTGGREKLFF. The CDR3, as DNA: TGTGCCAGCAGTGACACAGGGGGCCGTGAAAAACTGTTTTTT.

This clonotype appeared many times. The rearrangement links TRBV6-5 to TRBJ2-7, with 8 nucleotides matching TRBD1. The ends lost 2 bases at V and 5 bases at J; junction bases unmatched: 5. The germline CDR1 and CDR2 sequences are MNHEY and SVGAGI. This CDR3 comprises 14 residues. This CDR3 is CASSYTRTGNEQYF. CDR3 nucleotides: TGTGCCAGCAGTTACACCAGGACAGGGAACGAGCAGTACTTC.

This clonotype has a count of ten or more. CDR3 protein: CATSRDPGGNEQFF. CDR3 DNA sequence: TGTGCCACCAGCAGAGATCCAGGGGGCAATGAGCAGTTCTTC. The rearrangement uses TRBV15 and TRBJ2-1, with 7 bases that match TRBD1. Per germline, CDR1 LNHNV and CDR2 YYDKDF (reference sequence). The CDR3 spans 14 residues. J gave up 6 bases and V 0 bases, and 2 bases lay outside the gene matches.

The chain has TRBV20-1 and TRBJ1-5; D is perhaps TRBD1 (5 bases). The V gene's germline CDR1 is DFQATT and CDR2 SNEGSKA (reference sequence). The CDR3 runs 14 residues. The CDR3 loop reads CSASRGNHNQPQHF. The CDR3, as DNA: TGCAGCGCCTCCCGGGGGAACCACAATCAGCCCCAGCATTTT.

In its sample, this clonotype was seen many times. The chain combines TRBV28 with TRBJ2-2, with a possible D match to TRBD2 (5 bases). V dropped 6 bases and J dropped 7 bases, with 18 bases sitting between them. The germline V gene has CDR1 MDHEN and CDR2 SYDVKM. This CDR3 spans 15 amino acids. In DNA form, the CDR3 reads TGTGCCAGCAGCCGGGCCGGGGTGTTGGGCGGGGAGCTGTTTTTT. It translates to CASSRAGVLGGELFF. The whole variable domain, remainder taken from reference TRBV28 and TRBJ2-2, is DVKVTQSSRYLVKRTGEKVFLECVQDMDHENMFWYRQDPGLGLRLIYFSYDVKMKEKGDIPEGYSVSREKKERFSLILESASTNQTSMYLCASSRAGVLGGELFFGEGSRLTVL.